These 15 T cell receptor beta chains were all obtained from the same sample, sequenced in a study of cytomegalovirus exposure and HLA in healthy donors. The PCR employed 60 Vbeta primers together with 13 Jbeta primers. Sequenced by immunoSEQ multiplex PCR; TCRdb stores in-frame clones only, minus some. The table lists approximately 190,000 clones, over 75% of them singletons, with approximately 6% in the top ten. The sequenced sample was PBMCs. All receptors come from a man in his forties in good health and CMV-seropositive.

The gene calls are TRBV29-1 and TRBJ2-4; 7 bases align to TRBD2. There are 13 residues in the CDR3. Germline assignment: CDR1 SQVTM and CDR2 ANQGSEA. With V trimmed by 4 bases and J by 0 bases, 0 bases remained unmatched. This CDR3 is CSVGEGAKNIQYF. As DNA, the CDR3 is TGCAGCGTTGGGGAGGGAGCCAAAAACATTCAGTACTTC.

The chain uses TRBV28 and TRBJ1-5; no firm D call. From germline, CDR1 is MDHEN and CDR2 SYDVKM. Trimming cost V 10 bases and J 4 bases, with 17 bases left between them. This CDR3 is 14 amino acids long. CDR3 in amino acids: CAIQNPGGNQPQHF. For the CDR3, the DNA is TGTGCCATCCAGAACCCGGGAGGGAATCAGCCCCAGCATTTT.

This chain joins TRBV7-9 and TRBJ1-3; D possibly corresponds to TRBD1 (6 bases). Trimming pared 4 bases from V and 8 bases from J, leaving 21 bases between. The length of the CDR3 is 16 residues. Germline assignment: CDR1 SEHNR and CDR2 FQNEAQ (reference sequence). The CDR3 DNA is TGTGCCAGCAGCTCGATGGCAGGGGTTCTCCTGGACACCATATATTTT. This translates into CASSSMAGVLLDTIYF.

The rearrangement uses TRBV30 and TRBJ2-5, with D possibly matching TRBD2 (5 bases). Trimming removed 5 bases at V and 0 bases at J, with 7 bases between. Germline V CDR1 and CDR2: GTSNPN, SVGIG (reference sequence). CDR3 size: 12 residues. The CDR3 region has the DNA TGTGCCTGGGGACTCGACCAAGAGACCCAGTACTTC. Amino acid sequence: CAWGLDQETQYF. Full variable domain (missing parts from reference TRBV30 and TRBJ2-5): SQTIHQWPATLVQPVGSPLSLECTVEGTSNPNLYWYRQAAGRGLQLLFYSVGIGQISSEVPQNLSASRPQDRQFILSSKKLLLSDSGFYLCAWGLDQETQYFGPGTRLLVL.

J is TRBJ1-5 and V is TRBV19; 10 positions match TRBD1. The V gene end was trimmed by 3 bases and the J gene end by 1 base; junction bases not matched to a gene: 3. Looked up from germline, CDR1 is LNHDA and CDR2 is SQIVND (reference sequence). The CDR3 loop spans 16 amino acids. The CDR3 bases are TGTGCCAGTAGTATTTGGGGACAGGGGAGCAATCAGCCCCAGCATTTT. Its protein is CASSIWGQGSNQPQHF.

This clone was counted between two and nine times. The chain combines TRBV7-9 with TRBJ2-5; no clear D. V lost 5 bases and J lost 4, with 8 bases in between. The CDR3 consists of 12 residues. Germline-derived CDR1 and CDR2 are SEHNR and FQNEAQ (reference sequence). The CDR3 protein is CASSPSSETQYF. CDR3 nucleotides: TGTGCCAGCAGCCCCTCGTCAGAGACCCAGTACTTC.

The chain recombines TRBV19 with TRBJ2-7; D uncertain. The CDR3 runs 12 residues. CDR1 and CDR2 from the germline V gene are LNHDA and SQIVND (reference sequence). V lost 3 bases to trimming and J lost 3 bases, with 6 bases between them. The CDR3 DNA follows: TGTGCCAGTAGTATGACGGGCTACGAGCAGTACTTC. Protein: CASSMTGYEQYF.

This clone has a handful of counts. V gene TRBV4-1 combines with J gene TRBJ1-5; possibly TRBD1 for D (5 bases). CDR3 size: 15 residues. Trimming cost V 2 bases and J 11 bases, with 19 bases left between them. Germline V gives CDR1 MGHRA, CDR2 YSYEKL. The CDR3 region has the DNA TGCGCCAGCAGCCAAAGGGACGGGACTTCTGGGGCCCAGCATTTT. Translation: CASSQRDGTSGAQHF.

Here the CDR3 reads CASSYRTGKEETQYF. As DNA, the CDR3 is TGTGCCAGCAGCTACCGGACAGGGAAAGAAGAGACCCAGTACTTC. The chain couples TRBV7-2 to TRBJ2-5; TRBD1 aligns across 8 bases. The CDR3 covers 15 residues. Trimming cost V 4 bases and J 3 bases; bases outside gene matches: 7. Germline assignment: CDR1 SGHTA and CDR2 FQGNSA.

J is TRBJ2-3 and V is TRBV28, with TRBD1 matching over 10 bases. This CDR3 is built from 15 residues. The V gene end was trimmed by 6 bases and the J gene end by 3 bases; junction bases not matched to a gene: 6. Germline-derived CDR1 and CDR2 are MDHEN and SYDVKM. The CDR3: CASSRTGGQTDTQYF. The CDR3 DNA sequence: TGTGCCAGCAGCCGGACAGGGGGTCAAACAGATACGCAGTATTTT.

A single count supports this clone. This chain uses TRBV19 with TRBJ1-1, with 7 bases identical to TRBD1. CDR3 length: 14 residues. CDR1 and CDR2 (germline): LNHDA, SQIVND (reference sequence). V lost 8 bases and J lost 0; bases outside the gene matches: 6. The CDR3 sequence is CASGPGTVNTEAFF. For the CDR3, the DNA is TGTGCCAGTGGACCCGGGACAGTGAACACTGAAGCTTTCTTT.

V usage is TRBV4-3 and J usage is TRBJ2-3; D possibly corresponds to TRBD1 (6 bases). V shed 4 bases and J shed 11 bases, with 16 bases lying between them. Per the germline V gene, CDR1 is LGHNA and CDR2 is YSLEER. This CDR3 comprises 13 residues. CDR3 region: CASSPSTGNKQYF. CDR3 coding DNA: TGCGCCAGCAGCCCGAGCACAGGGAACAAGCAGTATTTT.

The chain links TRBV14 to TRBJ2-1; maybe TRBD2 (7 bases). CDR3 length: 16 amino acids. CDR1 and CDR2 from the germline V gene are SGHDN and FVKESK. V dropped 1 base and J dropped 4 bases, with 14 bases sitting between them. In DNA, the CDR3 is TGTGCCAGCAGCCAAGGCGGACTAGGGGGTTACAATGAGCAGTTCTTC. As protein: CASSQGGLGGYNEQFF.

The chain combines TRBV27 with TRBJ2-2, with D possibly being TRBD1 (6 bases). Germline lookup yields CDR1 MNHEY and CDR2 SMNVEV (reference sequence). V was cut by 2 bases and J by 2 bases, with 9 bases left in between. CDR3 size: 15 residues. This chain's CDR3 is CASSLVQGNTGELFF. The CDR3 bases are TGTGCCAGCAGTTTAGTACAGGGTAACACCGGGGAGCTGTTTTTT.

This chain connects TRBV9 to TRBJ2-7; TRBD1 agrees at 8 bases. The CDR3 runs to 14 residues. Per germline, CDR1 SGDLS and CDR2 YYNGEE. The V segment lost 4 bases and the J segment 9 bases; nucleotides outside the gene matches: 12. For the CDR3, the DNA is TGTGCCAGCAGCCCGGACAGGGTACCCTCGGGGCAGTACTTC. Translated, it gives CASSPDRVPSGQYF.